What follows is one TCR beta chain and its context. Antigen unknown. The time point here: week 35, safety follow-up. Doses comprised 300 ug of mutant IDH1 20-mer peptide each, plus topical imiquimod. Patients received eight vaccinations in weeks 1, 3, 5, 7, 11, 15, 19, 23. Newly diagnosed WHO grade 3 or 4 IDH1-mutant, ATRX-lost astrocytomas were identified in the donors. This sample was taken from a study of a mutant IDH1 vaccine in newly diagnosed glioma. Background on the study: Vaccines were begun 4-6 weeks after radiotherapy alone, or with temozolomide cycles. Week 47 marked visit V13, whereas week 35 marked visit V12.

Sequencing used immunoSEQ multiplex PCR; TCRdb keeps in-frame clones, though not all of them. Of tens of thousands of clones in the sample, 75% to 85% were seen once. V shed 1 base and J shed 1 base, with 7 bases lying between them. Germline CDR1 reads LGHNA; CDR2 reads YSLEER. CDR3 size: 14 residues. The sample here was PBMCs, taken from a glioma patient whose treatment included an IDH1 peptide vaccine. The chain joins TRBV4-3 to TRBJ1-1, with D unresolved. This receptor was taken from a man aged 35 to 55 with glioma. Here the CDR3 reads CASSQVAGNTEAFF. The CDR3 bases are TGCGCCAGCAGCCAAGTTGCGGGGAACACTGAAGCTTTCTTT.